The clone carrying this T cell receptor beta chain was seen more than once but under ten times. Its cognate antigen is unknown. Different DNA sequences within this sample yield the same CDR3. The data stem from a study of T cell responses to AZD1222 COVID-19 vaccine. The CDR3 loop spans 11 amino acids. Germline V gene data show CDR1 as SGHVS and CDR2 as FQNEAQ. The V end was cut by 5 bases, the J end by 2 bases, with 1 base between. Points from the study as a whole: Spike regions recognized by vaccine-associated CD4 TCRs spanned the protein, led by 160-218 and 743-854.

The method was immunoSEQ multiplex PCR; TCRdb's version includes in-frame clones alone and lacks a portion of them. The table has around 120,000 clones, more than 85% seen once; the top ten hold about 3%. This TCR came from an adult in good health. Sequenced material: peripheral blood, taken on day 0 of AZD1222 vaccination. The chain combines TRBV7-8 with TRBJ2-1; D is unresolved. CDR3 in amino acids: CASSPYNEQFF. The CDR3 DNA reads as TGTGCCAGCAGCCCCTACAATGAGCAGTTCTTC.